This TCR beta chain was identified in a study of blood T cell repertoires in COVID-19. Across the whole study: Acute-phase and convalescent COVID-19 samples originated in the United States, Italy and Spain.

The protocol was immunoSEQ multiplex PCR, while the TCRdb copy is restricted to in-frame clones and leaves out a portion. The sample carries roughly 190,000 clones, 82% recorded once. The study recruited people aged roughly 18 to 100 years across 24 US areas. Each recovered donor of Cohort 3 presented with two negative PCRs, clearance, or symptom resolution. Per germline, CDR1 LNHDA and CDR2 SQIVND (reference sequence). This CDR3 comprises 18 residues. V lost 5 bases to trimming and J lost 1 base, with 23 bases between them. This clone was found many times. Sequencing input: PBMCs or T cells enriched from blood (not recorded which). The chain combines TRBV19 with TRBJ2-5, with a weak D call TRBD2 (6 bases). The clonotype comes from a middle-aged man who had recovered from COVID-19. The chain's CDR3 is CASSGSRSRRAVQETQYF. The CDR3 DNA sequence: TGTGCCAGTAGTGGATCTCGATCGCGGAGGGCCGTCCAAGAGACCCAGTACTTC.